This T cell receptor (beta chain) comes out of a study of blood T cell repertoires in COVID-19. Study at large: COVID-19 samples from acute and convalescent phases originated in the United States, Italy and Spain. Nucleic acid was either cDNA or gDNA, and it came from T cells, B-cell-depleted T cells, or PBMCs.

How the authors handled the data: Amplifying reference gene primers gave estimates of nucleated cell counts. Only in-frame clones appear in the TCRdb table, and some are missing; sequencing was by immunoSEQ multiplex PCR. Clonal size and the V and J genes are those of that table, whereas D and trimming came from the DNA. The table has roughly 140,000 clones, about 80% seen once. Specimen: peripheral blood. The sequence derives from a man aged 55 to 70 with acute or convalescent COVID-19.

The CDR3 here is CASSPRTVINEKLFF. DNA for the CDR3: TGTGCCAGTAGTCCTCGGACAGTGATTAATGAAAAACTGTTTTTT. The chain is built from TRBV19 and TRBJ1-4; D may be TRBD1 (6 bases). Between the trimmed V and J ends, which lost 5 bases and 4 bases, there was a span of 14 bases. Germline values: CDR1 LNHDA, CDR2 SQIVND (reference sequence). CDR3 length: 15 residues.